These T cell receptor beta chains were read from a single sample in a study of blood T cell repertoires in COVID-19. Using immunoSEQ multiplex PCR, the repertoire was profiled, and TCRdb retains in-frame clones only, with some absent. The sample lists 110,000 or so clones, roughly 84% occurring once. Material for sequencing was peripheral blood. These receptors were obtained from a middle-aged woman with acute or convalescent COVID-19. Each CDR3 is given with its conserved first and last residue. A D gene is named only where the DNA matches it firmly. Where a row states a size, it is once, few, many or the class of an expanded clone; other rows omit it.

j_call	clone_size	v_call	d_call	cdr3_aa	cdr3_nt
TRBJ1-5	few	TRBV12-3/TRBV12-4	-	CASSGRQDQPQHF	TGTGCCAGCAGTGGGAGACAGGATCAGCCCCAGCATTTT
TRBJ2-7	-	TRBV5-1	TRBD2	CASSPGLAGNEQYF	TGCGCCAGCAGCCCGGGACTAGCGGGGAACGAGCAGTACTTC
TRBJ2-2	once	TRBV6-5	-	CASSYGSDTGELFF	TGTGCCAGCAGTTACGGGAGTGACACCGGGGAGCTGTTTTTT
TRBJ1-2	-	TRBV19	TRBD1	CASKTKTGDYGYTF	TGTGCCAGTAAAACAAAGACAGGGGACTATGGCTACACCTTC
TRBJ1-2	-	TRBV4-1	-	CASSQNPAQAANYGYTF	TGCGCCAGCAGCCAAAATCCTGCACAGGCTGCTAACTATGGCTACACCTTC
TRBJ1-1	-	TRBV19	-	CASSRLRDLNTEAFF	TGTGCCAGTAGTCGTCTCCGGGATCTGAACACTGAAGCTTTCTTT
TRBJ2-7	-	TRBV9	TRBD1	CASSPGTGNGYEQYF	TGTGCCAGCAGCCCCGGGACAGGGAACGGATACGAGCAGTACTTC
TRBJ2-7	-	TRBV19	TRBD2	CASRGGVGVDEQYF	TGTGCCAGTAGGGGGGGGGTCGGTGTCGACGAGCAGTACTTC
TRBJ1-1	-	TRBV19	-	CASSPLLNTEAFF	TGTGCCAGTAGTCCCCTACTTAACACTGAAGCTTTCTTT
TRBJ2-2	few	TRBV7-2	TRBD1	CASSSAGTGTGELFF	TGTGCCAGCAGCTCCGCCGGGACAGGGACCGGGGAGCTGTTTTTT
TRBJ1-1	-	TRBV7-3	-	CASSLTGGNTEAFF	TGTGCCAGCAGCTTGACAGGAGGGAACACTGAAGCTTTCTTT
TRBJ1-5	-	TRBV5-5	-	CASSLGQNSNQPQHF	TGTGCCAGCAGCTTGGGACAGAATAGCAATCAGCCCCAGCATTTT
TRBJ2-2	-	TRBV4-3	TRBD2	CASSPSRLAGDTGELFF	TGCGCCAGCAGCCCCAGCCGACTAGCGGGCGACACCGGGGAGCTGTTTTTT
TRBJ1-2	few	TRBV19	-	CASNEGWDGYTF	TGTGCCAGTAACGAGGGCTGGGATGGCTACACCTTC
TRBJ1-3	-	TRBV12-5	-	CASGLGSRSGNTIYF	TGTGCTAGTGGTTTGGGGTCCAGGTCTGGAAACACCATATATTTT
TRBJ1-6	once	TRBV12-3/TRBV12-4	-	CASSVEGGSPLHF	TGTGCCAGCAGTGTCGAAGGGGGATCACCCCTCCACTTT
TRBJ1-2	-	TRBV6-1	TRBD1	CASSEIRTGGNGYTF	TGTGCCAGCAGTGAAATCCGGACAGGGGGGAATGGCTACACCTTC
TRBJ1-1	few	TRBV3-1/TRBV3-2	-	CASSVEVNTEAFF	TGTGCCAGCAGCGTGGAGGTGAACACTGAAGCTTTCTTT
TRBJ2-1	once	TRBV6-6	TRBD2	CASSYSGGGAPNEQFF	TGTGCCAGCAGTTACTCTGGCGGGGGGGCCCCCAATGAGCAGTTCTTC
TRBJ2-1	-	TRBV1	-	CTSSHVLAGGPSNEQFF	TGCACCAGCAGCCACGTCCTAGCGGGGGGGCCGAGCAATGAGCAGTTCTTC
TRBJ1-2	-	TRBV18	-	CASSPGAHYGYTF	TGTGCCAGCTCACCAGGGGCCCACTATGGCTACACCTTC
TRBJ2-7	-	TRBV5-1	-	CASSLDTGNTYEQYF	TGCGCCAGCAGCTTGGATACAGGTAATACCTACGAGCAGTACTTC
TRBJ1-6	-	TRBV30	-	CAWTKQGAKYSPLHF	TGTGCCTGGACCAAACAGGGAGCGAAATATTCACCCCTCCACTTT
TRBJ2-7	-	TRBV24-1	-	CATSVWDVGGFYEQYF	TGTGCCACCAGTGTATGGGACGTCGGGGGTTTCTACGAGCAGTACTTC
TRBJ1-4	few	TRBV9	-	CASSAVATNEKLFF	TGTGCCAGCAGCGCAGTTGCAACTAATGAAAAACTGTTTTTT
TRBJ2-3	-	TRBV29-1	TRBD2	CSQTSGTDTQYF	TGCAGCCAGACTAGCGGCACAGATACGCAGTATTTT
TRBJ1-2	-	TRBV6-4	TRBD1	CASSTLLGQATPGYGYTF	TGTGCCAGCAGTACCCTCTTGGGACAGGCGACCCCGGGGTATGGCTACACCTTC
TRBJ1-5	-	TRBV3-1/TRBV3-2	-	CASSQYSNQPQHF	TGTGCCAGCAGCCAATATAGCAATCAGCCCCAGCATTTT
TRBJ2-3	-	TRBV29-1	-	CSVARGRTGPDTQYF	TGCAGCGTTGCGAGAGGAAGAACAGGGCCAGATACGCAGTATTTT
TRBJ1-3	-	TRBV18	-	CASSPISGNINTIYF	TGTGCCAGCTCACCAATTTCGGGGAATATCAACACCATATATTTT
TRBJ1-3	few	TRBV27	TRBD1	CASSPLGQGAFGNTIYF	TGTGCCAGCAGCCCTTTGGGACAGGGGGCATTTGGAAACACCATATATTTT
TRBJ2-7	few	TRBV19	-	CASSPHRPGGAMTYEQYF	TGTGCCAGTAGTCCTCACCGTCCGGGCGGGGCTATGACCTACGAGCAGTACTTC
TRBJ1-5	-	TRBV7-4	TRBD1	CASSPTGGINQPQHF	TGTGCCAGCAGCCCTACAGGGGGAATCAATCAGCCCCAGCATTTT
TRBJ1-2	-	TRBV5-4	-	CASSLGIGGNYGYTF	TGTGCCAGCAGCTTGGGAATTGGGGGGAACTATGGCTACACCTTC
TRBJ1-4	few	TRBV10-3	TRBD1	CAISRTGDFNEKLFF	TGTGCCATCAGCCGGACAGGGGATTTTAATGAAAAACTGTTTTTT
TRBJ2-2	-	TRBV5-1	TRBD2	CASHERGSVTGELFF	TGCGCCAGCCACGAGCGGGGGTCGGTCACCGGGGAGCTGTTTTTT
TRBJ1-1	-	TRBV19	-	CASRGVGDLNTEAFF	TGTGCCAGTAGAGGCGTCGGGGATTTGAACACTGAAGCTTTCTTT
TRBJ2-7	-	TRBV9	-	CASSVEGAAYEQYF	TGTGCCAGCAGCGTAGAAGGGGCGGCCTACGAGCAGTACTTC
TRBJ1-2	-	TRBV20-1	-	CSASWGGPIDGYTF	TGCAGTGCTAGTTGGGGGGGCCCGATAGATGGCTACACCTTC
TRBJ2-7	-	TRBV30	TRBD1	CAWNPHRTGSYEQYF	TGTGCCTGGAATCCCCACAGGACAGGCTCCTACGAGCAGTACTTC
TRBJ1-5	-	TRBV6-5	-	CASRTRESNQPQHF	TGTGCCAGCAGAACCAGGGAAAGCAATCAGCCCCAGCATTTT
TRBJ1-2	-	TRBV7-9	TRBD1	CASSLSTGQGDGYTF	TGTGCCAGCAGCTTGTCGACGGGACAGGGGGATGGCTACACCTTC
TRBJ1-2	-	TRBV6-2/TRBV6-3	-	CASSYARGYTF	TGTGCCAGCAGTTACGCACGGGGCTACACCTTC
TRBJ1-5	-	TRBV5-8	-	CASSFTPGSHRDQPQHF	TGTGCCAGCAGCTTTACTCCGGGGTCTCACAGGGATCAGCCCCAGCATTTT
TRBJ1-2	-	TRBV30	TRBD1	CAWTPRGQVYGYTF	TGTGCCTGGACTCCCCGGGGACAGGTCTATGGCTACACCTTC
TRBJ2-7	-	TRBV27	-	CASSQRGQYYEQYF	TGTGCCAGCAGTCAAAGAGGACAGTACTACGAGCAGTACTTC
TRBJ1-2	-	TRBV18	TRBD1	CASSALPGQGANYGYTF	TGTGCCAGCTCAGCACTGCCGGGACAGGGAGCTAACTATGGCTACACCTTC
TRBJ2-5	-	TRBV19	-	CASSIRPGSETQYF	TGTGCCAGTAGTATCAGGCCAGGGTCAGAGACCCAGTACTTC
TRBJ2-1	few	TRBV10-1	-	CARGTSGYNEQFF	TGCGCCAGGGGCACTTCCGGATACAATGAGCAGTTCTTC
TRBJ2-7	-	TRBV5-8	-	CASSSGTVRSSYEQYF	TGTGCCAGCAGCTCAGGGACTGTCAGGAGCTCCTACGAGCAGTACTTC
TRBJ1-5	few	TRBV4-1	TRBD1	CASSQAPGGGYQPQHF	TGCGCCAGCAGTCAAGCTCCAGGGGGCGGGTACCAGCCCCAGCATTTT
TRBJ1-3	-	TRBV7-2	-	CASSHSSGNTIYF	TGTGCCAGCAGCCACAGCTCTGGAAACACCATATATTTT
TRBJ1-1	-	TRBV19	-	CASSIRENTEAFF	TGTGCCAGTAGTATTAGAGAGAACACTGAAGCTTTCTTT
TRBJ2-3	-	TRBV7-2	TRBD1	CASRLTGGTDTQYF	TGTGCCAGCAGATTGACAGGGGGCACAGATACGCAGTATTTT